What follows are 3 T cell receptor beta chains derived from one specimen sequenced in a study of T cells in Graves' hyperthyroidism and ophthalmopathy. Amplification of TCR beta CDR3 regions was performed using RNA transcripts as template. The HTBI primer set drove a first-round RT-PCR of the TCR CDR3. TCRdb used MiXCR to reprocess the multiplex PCR reads, holding one entry per CDR3 protein. The sample includes about 300,000 distinct CDR3 sequences, around 15% seen only once; the top ten take 7% to 9.5%. Sequenced input: blood. The receptor source for this set is a woman aged 40-49 years with Graves' hyperthyroidism.

This clonotype occurred many times. This sequence joins TRBV27 and TRBJ1-5, with TRBD1 identical over 7 bases. The CDR3 has 14 amino acids. From germline, CDR1 is MNHEY and CDR2 SMNVEV (reference sequence). With V trimmed by 3 bases and J by 7 bases, 6 bases remained unmatched. CDR3: CASSLTGLWQPQHF. The CDR3 DNA follows: TGTGCCAGCAGTTTGACAGGGCTCTGGCAGCCCCAGCATTTT.

This clonotype came up many times. V is TRBV28 and J is TRBJ2-7, with D maybe TRBD2 (6 bases). There are 13 residues in the CDR3. CDR1 and CDR2 (germline): MDHEN, SYDVKM. V lost 5 bases and J lost 0, with 8 bases in between. Here the CDR3 DNA reads TGTGCCAGCAGTCCTAGCGACTCCTACGAGCAGTACTTC. Protein product: CASSPSDSYEQYF.

This clonotype was counted at least ten times. V gene TRBV6-1 combines with J gene TRBJ2-1; a possible D gene is TRBD1 (5 bases). Germline-derived CDR1 and CDR2 are MNHNS and SASEGT. The CDR3 is 13 amino acids. V lost 8 bases to trimming and J lost 3 bases, with 11 bases between them. Written as DNA, the CDR3 is TGTGCCAGCGACAGCGCTAACTACAATGAGCAGTTCTTC. Protein sequence: CASDSANYNEQFF.